These T cell receptor beta chains were read from a single sample in a study of lymphopenia after photon versus proton radiotherapy. Assay: immunoSEQ multiplex PCR; the TCRdb copy retains only in-frame clones and omits some. The sample carries 75,000 to 95,000 clones, approximately 82% recorded once. The material sequenced was peripheral blood, taken from a patient treated with proton-based radiotherapy. The receptors were gathered from a man aged 60 to 69 with pancreatic cancer. CDR3s include the opening cysteine and the closing phenylalanine or tryptophan. A D gene is named only where the DNA matches it firmly. For some rows the clone size is stated as once, few or many, or as a class when expanded; others skip it.

TRBV2,NA,once,TRBJ2-3,TGTGCCAGCAGGGCCCGGTTAGGCACAGATACGCAGTATTTT,CASRARLGTDTQYF
TRBV7-8,NA,NA,TRBJ2-2,TGTGCCAGCAGCCCCTTTGGATTTGGCGGGGAGCTGTTTTTT,CASSPFGFGGELFF
TRBV5-5,NA,NA,TRBJ1-5,TGTGCCAGCAGCTTGGGGACCAATCAGCCCCAGCATTTT,CASSLGTNQPQHF
TRBV7-3,NA,NA,TRBJ1-4,TGTGCCAGCAGCCCCCGGACAGCAACTAATGAAAAACTGTTTTTT,CASSPRTATNEKLFF
TRBV27,NA,NA,TRBJ2-1,TGTGCCAGCAGTTTGTGGCGAAAAATAAATGAGCAGTTCTTC,CASSLWRKINEQFF
TRBV29-1,NA,NA,TRBJ2-7,TGCAGCGTTTTGGAGCGGCAGGACTCCTACGAGCAGTACTTC,CSVLERQDSYEQYF
TRBV28,NA,NA,TRBJ1-1,TGTGCCAGCAGTCTAGGGCCCGACACTGAAGCTTTCTTT,CASSLGPDTEAFF
TRBV5-1,NA,NA,TRBJ2-7,TGCGCCAGCAGCTTGCCGACGCTCGCGGGCTCCTACGAGCAGTACTTC,CASSLPTLAGSYEQYF
TRBV28,NA,few,TRBJ2-3,TGTGCCAGCACGGGCGAGGTCAAAGTAGATACGCAGTATTTT,CASTGEVKVDTQYF
TRBV6-5,TRBD1,NA,TRBJ2-7,TGTGCCAGCAGTCGGGACAGGGAAGGGTCCCACGAGCAGTACTTC,CASSRDREGSHEQYF
TRBV9,TRBD2,NA,TRBJ2-3,TGTGCCAGCAGCGTAGTGGACAGGGGACTAGCGGACGCCGCAGATACGCAGTATTTT,CASSVVDRGLADAADTQYF
TRBV14,NA,NA,TRBJ1-5,TGTGCCAGCAGACAACCTTACAATCAGCCCCAGCATTTT,CASRQPYNQPQHF
TRBV6-6,TRBD2,NA,TRBJ2-7,TGTGCCAGCGGGCCGGGAGGGCCCTACGAGCAGTACTTC,CASGPGGPYEQYF
TRBV7-9,NA,NA,TRBJ2-5,TGTGCCGTCAGCGGAGTCCAAGAGACCCAGTACTTC,CAVSGVQETQYF
TRBV27,NA,NA,TRBJ2-7,TGTGCCAGCAGTCCTCTAGGGGGGGGCTACGAGCAGTACTTC,CASSPLGGGYEQYF
TRBV5-8,NA,NA,TRBJ1-5,TGTGCCAGCAGCACGGGCCTTCGGGGCAATCAGCCCCAGCATTTT,CASSTGLRGNQPQHF
TRBV12-5,TRBD2,NA,TRBJ2-2,TGTGCTAGTGGGCAAACACGGGAGGGCTACACCGGGGAGCTGTTTTTT,CASGQTREGYTGELFF
TRBV7-2,NA,NA,TRBJ2-5,TGTGCCAGCAGCCTTAACTTCGGAGAGACCCAGTACTTC,CASSLNFGETQYF
TRBV7-2,NA,NA,TRBJ1-4,TGTGCCAGCAGCAAGTCAGGGAGAGTCGGGGAAAAACTGTTTTTT,CASSKSGRVGEKLFF
TRBV5-1,TRBD1,NA,TRBJ1-2,TGCGCCAGCGGCATGGGGACAGGGACTGGCTACACCTTC,CASGMGTGTGYTF
TRBV19,NA,NA,TRBJ2-7,TGTGCCAGTAGGGACACAGGGTTCGGAGGCTACGAGCAGTACTTC,CASRDTGFGGYEQYF
TRBV2,NA,NA,TRBJ2-1,TGTGCCAGCAGGACGACAGGATACAATGAGCAGTTCTTC,CASRTTGYNEQFF
TRBV5-1,NA,NA,TRBJ1-2,TGCGCCAGCAGCTTGGATGTGGGATCCAACTATGGCTACACCTTC,CASSLDVGSNYGYTF
TRBV19,NA,NA,TRBJ2-7,TGTGCCAGTAGTCCCCTATTGGTCCAGGGAGGCTACGAGCAGTACTTC,CASSPLLVQGGYEQYF
TRBV7-9,NA,once,TRBJ1-2,TGTGCCAGCAGCTTTGCGCAGGGAAGCTATGGCTACACCTTC,CASSFAQGSYGYTF
TRBV4-3,NA,NA,TRBJ1-1,TGCGCCAGCAGCCAAGGGGAACGGGTGAACACTGAAGCTTTCTTT,CASSQGERVNTEAFF
TRBV5-1,TRBD2,NA,TRBJ2-7,TGCGCCAGCAGCATTCTCCCTCGGGCCGGGACTAGCCAAAGCCTCCACGAGCAGTACTTC,CASSILPRAGTSQSLHEQYF
TRBV6-4,TRBD2,NA,TRBJ2-1,TGTGCCAGCAGTGAAGGTGTGGGACTAGCGGGAGATGAGCAGTTCTTC,CASSEGVGLAGDEQFF
TRBV5-1,NA,NA,TRBJ2-6,TGCGCCAGCAGCTTGGTAACAGGGCCTGGGGCCAACGTCCTGACTTTC,CASSLVTGPGANVLTF
TRBV7-3,NA,NA,TRBJ1-1,TGTGCCAGCAGCTTGGACGGGGGAGGCGAAGCTTTCTTT,CASSLDGGGEAFF
TRBV28,NA,NA,TRBJ2-1,TGTGCCAGCATCTCTTTGGAAGGGGGCTACAATGAGCAGTTCTTC,CASISLEGGYNEQFF
TRBV7-6,TRBD2,NA,TRBJ2-3,TGTGCCAGCAGCTTAGCCACGGGAGGAAGGGCAGATACGCAGTATTTT,CASSLATGGRADTQYF
TRBV5-1,TRBD1,NA,TRBJ2-5,TGCGCCAGCAGCTTGTCGACAGGGGCCGAAGAGACCCAGTACTTC,CASSLSTGAEETQYF
TRBV7-9,NA,NA,TRBJ1-3,TGTGCCAGCAGAAGGGGGGACATCTCTGGAAACACCATATATTTT,CASRRGDISGNTIYF
TRBV19,NA,few,TRBJ1-5,TGTGCCAGTAGTATGGGGGGACCGGGCAATCAGCCCCAGCATTTT,CASSMGGPGNQPQHF
TRBV7-3,NA,NA,TRBJ2-3,TGTGCCAGCAGCTCCCGCGGGGCTAGTCAGGATACGCAGTATTTT,CASSSRGASQDTQYF